This T cell receptor (beta chain) was documented in a study of blood T cell repertoires in COVID-19. V was cut by 5 bases and J by 1 base, with 8 bases left in between. The CDR3 loop spans 14 amino acids. The germline gives CDR1 SEHNR, CDR2 FQNEAQ (reference sequence). Under the authors' procedure: Nucleated cell counts were estimated from reference gene primer amplification. Method: immunoSEQ multiplex PCR; TCRdb's copy keeps in-frame clones and lacks some. Clonal size and the V and J genes are those of that table, whereas D and trimming came from the DNA. Of 190,000 or so clones in the sample, 87% are singletons; the top ten hold approximately 2.1%. Cohort 3 donors counted as recovered after two negative PCRs, clearance, or resolved symptoms.

This TCR was recovered from a woman aged 30 to 39 who had recovered from COVID-19. The rearrangement links TRBV7-9 to TRBJ2-2; maybe TRBD2 (5 bases). The material sequenced was PBMCs or T cells enriched from blood (not recorded which). CDR3 DNA: TGTGCCAGCAGCAGGACTGTGAACACCGGGGAGCTGTTTTTT. Translated, it gives CASSRTVNTGELFF.